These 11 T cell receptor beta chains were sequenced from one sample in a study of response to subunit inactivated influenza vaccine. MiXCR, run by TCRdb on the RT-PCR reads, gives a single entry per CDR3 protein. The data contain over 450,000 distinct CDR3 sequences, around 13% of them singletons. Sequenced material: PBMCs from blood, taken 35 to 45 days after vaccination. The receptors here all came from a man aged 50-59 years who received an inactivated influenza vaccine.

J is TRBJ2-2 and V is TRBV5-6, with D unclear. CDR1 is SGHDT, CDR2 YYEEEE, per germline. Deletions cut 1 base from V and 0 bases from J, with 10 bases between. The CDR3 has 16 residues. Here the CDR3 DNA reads TGTGCCAGCAGCTTGCTTCTCGTGGCGAACACCGGGGAGCTGTTTTTT. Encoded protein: CASSLLLVANTGELFF.

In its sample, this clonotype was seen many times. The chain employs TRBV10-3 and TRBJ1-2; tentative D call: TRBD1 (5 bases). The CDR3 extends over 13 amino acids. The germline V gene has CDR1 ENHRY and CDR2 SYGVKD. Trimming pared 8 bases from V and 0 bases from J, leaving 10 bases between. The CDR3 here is CAIRRAANYGYTF. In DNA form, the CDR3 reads TGTGCCATCCGCAGGGCCGCTAACTATGGCTACACCTTC.

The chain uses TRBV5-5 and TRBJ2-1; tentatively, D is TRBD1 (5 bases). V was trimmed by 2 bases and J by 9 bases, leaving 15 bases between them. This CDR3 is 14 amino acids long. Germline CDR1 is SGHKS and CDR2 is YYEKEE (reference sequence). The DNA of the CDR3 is TGTGCCAGCAGCTTTTTAGTCAGGGCCCCTGAGCAGTTCTTC. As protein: CASSFLVRAPEQFF.

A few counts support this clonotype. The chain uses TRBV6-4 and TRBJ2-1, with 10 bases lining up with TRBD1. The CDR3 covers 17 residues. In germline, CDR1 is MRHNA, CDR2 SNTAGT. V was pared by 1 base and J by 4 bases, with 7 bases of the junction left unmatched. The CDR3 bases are TGTGCCAGCAGTGACTTACTCCGGGACAGGGGATACAATGAGCAGTTCTTC. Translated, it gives CASSDLLRDRGYNEQFF.

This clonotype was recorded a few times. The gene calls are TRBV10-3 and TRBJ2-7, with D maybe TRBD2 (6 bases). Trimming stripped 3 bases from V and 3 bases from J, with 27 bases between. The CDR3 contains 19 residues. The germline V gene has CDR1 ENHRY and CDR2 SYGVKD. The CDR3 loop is CAISDRGISGRSFGYEQYF. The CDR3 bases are TGTGCCATCAGTGACCGCGGGATCAGCGGCCGGTCCTTCGGCTACGAGCAGTACTTC.

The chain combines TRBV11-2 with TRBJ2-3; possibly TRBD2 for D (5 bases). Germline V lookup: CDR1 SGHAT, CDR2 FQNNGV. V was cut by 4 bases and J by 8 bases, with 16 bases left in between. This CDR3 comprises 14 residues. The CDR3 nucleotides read TGTGCCAGCAGCTCCATGGCCGGGGTGGTTACGCAGTATTTT. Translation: CASSSMAGVVTQYF. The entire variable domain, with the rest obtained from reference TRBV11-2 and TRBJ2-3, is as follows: EAGVAQSPRYKIIEKRQSVAFWCNPISGHATLYWYQQILGQGPKLLIQFQNNGVVDDSQLPKDRFSAERLKGVDSTLKIQPAKLEDSAVYLCASSSMAGVVTQYFGPGTRLTVL.

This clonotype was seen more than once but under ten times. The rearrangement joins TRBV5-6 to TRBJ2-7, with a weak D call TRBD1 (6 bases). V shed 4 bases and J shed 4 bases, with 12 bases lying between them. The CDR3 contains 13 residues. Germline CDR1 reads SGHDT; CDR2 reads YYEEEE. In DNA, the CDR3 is TGTGCCAGCAGCCAGGACAGCCCGTACGAGCAGTACTTC. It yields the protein CASSQDSPYEQYF.

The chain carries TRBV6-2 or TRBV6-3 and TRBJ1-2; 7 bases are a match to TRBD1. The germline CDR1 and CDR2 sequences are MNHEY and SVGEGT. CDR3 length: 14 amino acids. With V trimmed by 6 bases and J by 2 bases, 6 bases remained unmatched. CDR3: CASRTQGGNYGYTF. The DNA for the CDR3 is TGTGCCAGCAGAACCCAGGGGGGGAACTATGGCTACACCTTC.

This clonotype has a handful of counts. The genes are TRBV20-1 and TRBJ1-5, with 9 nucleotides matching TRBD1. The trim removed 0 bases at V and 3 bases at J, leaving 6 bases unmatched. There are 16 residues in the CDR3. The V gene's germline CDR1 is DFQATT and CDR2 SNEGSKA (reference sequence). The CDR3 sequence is CSARDPGQGVNQPQHF. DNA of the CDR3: TGCAGTGCTAGAGATCCGGGACAGGGCGTCAATCAGCCCCAGCATTTT.

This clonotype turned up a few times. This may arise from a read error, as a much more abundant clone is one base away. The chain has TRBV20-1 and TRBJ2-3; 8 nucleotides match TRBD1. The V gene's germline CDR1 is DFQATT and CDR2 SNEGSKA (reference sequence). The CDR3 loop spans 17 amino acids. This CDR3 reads CCARDVERTGLTDTQYF. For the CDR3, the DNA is TGCTGTGCTAGAGACGTCGAGCGGACAGGGCTTACAGATACGCAGTATTTT.

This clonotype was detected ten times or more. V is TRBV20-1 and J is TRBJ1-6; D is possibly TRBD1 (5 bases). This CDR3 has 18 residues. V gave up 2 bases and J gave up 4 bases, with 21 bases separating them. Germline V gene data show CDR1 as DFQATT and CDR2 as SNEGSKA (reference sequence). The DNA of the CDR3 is TGCAGTGCTAGATCAGACGGGGCCAGGAGAACTTATAATTCACCCCTCCACTTT. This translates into CSARSDGARRTYNSPLHF.